Presented here are 15 T cell receptor beta chains from one specimen sequenced in a study of T cells in Graves' hyperthyroidism and ophthalmopathy. From RNA transcripts, TCR beta CDR3 regions were amplified. Primed by the HTBI set, a first-round RT-PCR was run on the TCR CDR3. Each CDR3 protein is one row after TCRdb ran MiXCR on the multiplex PCR reads. The sample consists of about half a million distinct CDR3 sequences, about 16% of them appearing once. Sequences were obtained from blood. The origin of the receptors is a woman in her 30s with Graves' ophthalmopathy.

This clonotype was counted many times. This rearrangement joins TRBV11-2 to TRBJ2-7, with TRBD1 identical over 7 bases. V lost 1 base, J lost 0 bases, and 6 bases stayed unmatched. Germline CDR1 reads SGHAT; CDR2 reads FQNNGV. This CDR3 contains 16 residues. As DNA, the CDR3 is TGTGCCAGCAGCTTAGGTCCCGGGACAGTCTCCTACGAGCAGTACTTC. This encodes CASSLGPGTVSYEQYF.

The chain carries TRBV30 and TRBJ2-5, with 9 bases fitting TRBD1. Per the germline V gene, CDR1 is GTSNPN and CDR2 is SVGIG (reference sequence). There are 15 residues in the CDR3. J lost 5 bases, V lost 4 bases, and 11 bases had no gene match. For the CDR3, the DNA is TGTGCCTGGACCCAGGGTACAGGGGGCGTCGAGACCCAGTACTTC. This codes for CAWTQGTGGVETQYF.

In this sample, this clonotype turned up a few times. J is TRBJ2-3 and V is TRBV7-9; D remains unclear. Between the trimmed V and J ends, which lost 5 bases and 5 bases, there was a span of 20 bases. This CDR3 has 16 amino acids. The germline V gene encodes CDR1 SEHNR and CDR2 FQNEAQ (reference sequence). This CDR3 is CASSLSPSDSGDTQYF. For the CDR3, the DNA is TGTGCCAGCAGCCTCTCACCTTCTGACTCGGGAGATACGCAGTATTTT. The entire variable domain, with the rest obtained from reference TRBV7-9 and TRBJ2-3, is as follows: DTGVSQNPRHKITKRGQNVTFRCDPISEHNRLYWYRQTLGQGPEFLTYFQNEAQLEKSRLLSDRFSAERPKGSFSTLEIQRTEQGDSAMYLCASSLSPSDSGDTQYFGPGTRLTVL.

This clonotype appeared a single time. This chain joins TRBV7-8 and TRBJ2-3, with 11 bases matching TRBD1. This CDR3 is built from 15 residues. With V trimmed by 4 bases and J by 6 bases, 6 bases remained unmatched. Germline V gene data show CDR1 as SGHVS and CDR2 as FQNEAQ. The CDR3 DNA reads as TGTGCCAGCAGCTCCCGTGGGACAGGGGGGGATACGCAGTATTTT. Translation: CASSSRGTGGDTQYF. Together with reference TRBV7-8 and TRBJ2-3, the CDR3 gives the full variable domain: GAGVSQSPRYKVAKRGQDVALRCDPISGHVSLFWYQQALGQGPEFLTYFQNEAQLDKSGLPSDRFFAERPEGSVSTLKIQRTQQEDSAVYLCASSSRGTGGDTQYFGPGTRLTVL.

At least ten counts were recorded for this clonotype. This chain links TRBV6-1 with TRBJ2-1; 11 bases line up with TRBD2. The V segment lost 7 bases and the J segment 9 bases; nucleotides outside the gene matches: 11. The CDR3 runs 15 residues. Germline V gene data show CDR1 as MNHNS and CDR2 as SASEGT. CDR3 coding DNA: TGTGCCAGCAATCTACAGGCTAGCGGGAGGAGTGAGCAGTTCTTC. Residues: CASNLQASGRSEQFF.

This clonotype was recorded a few times. The chain employs TRBV6-2 or TRBV6-3 and TRBJ1-2, with 7 nucleotides matching TRBD1. The CDR3 spans 14 residues. In germline, CDR1 is MNHEY, CDR2 SVGEGT. V trimming: 7 bases; J trimming: 8 bases; junction bases outside the gene matches: 13. In DNA, the CDR3 is TGTGCCAGCATCGAACAGGGGCCCCAAGGGGGCTACACCTTC. This codes for CASIEQGPQGGYTF.

This clonotype was seen at least ten times. V is TRBV28 and J is TRBJ2-7; D is possibly TRBD1 (6 bases). Germline loops: CDR1 MDHEN, CDR2 SYDVKM. The CDR3 has 16 residues. V lost 6 bases and J lost 3, with 21 bases in between. The CDR3 region is CASRPTTGRGVYEQYF. As DNA, the CDR3 is TGTGCCAGCAGGCCAACAACAGGGCGTGGGGTCTACGAGCAGTACTTC.

This clonotype has at least ten counts. The chain recombines TRBV5-1 with TRBJ2-1, with 8 bases lining up with TRBD2. The CDR3 spans 14 residues. J gave up 6 bases and V 2 bases, and 4 bases lay outside the gene matches. Looked up from germline, CDR1 is SGHRS and CDR2 is YFSETQ. The CDR3 DNA follows: TGCGCCAGCAGCTTCGGACTAGCCAGCAATGAGCAGTTCTTC. Protein sequence: CASSFGLASNEQFF.

In this sample, this clonotype turned up many times. The chain uses TRBV7-9 and TRBJ2-7, with D maybe TRBD2 (7 bases). CDR1 and CDR2 (germline): SEHNR, FQNEAQ (reference sequence). The CDR3 has 13 amino acids. Deletions cut 5 bases from V and 3 bases from J, with 11 bases between. The CDR3 loop is CASSGRDNYEQYF. As DNA, the CDR3 is TGTGCCAGCAGCGGGAGGGACAACTACGAGCAGTACTTC. Complete variable domain (other parts from reference TRBV7-9 and TRBJ2-7): DTGVSQNPRHKITKRGQNVTFRCDPISEHNRLYWYRQTLGQGPEFLTYFQNEAQLEKSRLLSDRFSAERPKGSFSTLEIQRTEQGDSAMYLCASSGRDNYEQYFGPGTRLTVT.

This clonotype was seen more than once but under ten times. The chain carries TRBV4-1 and TRBJ1-5, with TRBD1 matching over 7 bases. With V trimmed by 2 bases and J by 4 bases, 8 bases remained unmatched. The CDR3 is 16 residues long. Germline V gene data show CDR1 as MGHRA and CDR2 as YSYEKL. The CDR3 nucleotides are TGCGCCAGCAGCCAATCCCGGGACAGCACGAATCAGCCCCAGCATTTT. It yields the protein CASSQSRDSTNQPQHF.

A note on this clonotype: A much bigger clone sits one base away, suggesting this may be a read error. The chain is built from TRBV6-2 or TRBV6-3 and TRBJ2-5; 13 nucleotides agree with TRBD2. The CDR3 contains 16 residues. V trimming: 6 bases; J trimming: 4 bases; junction bases outside the gene matches: 8. Germline values: CDR1 MNHEY, CDR2 SVGEGT. CDR3 amino acids: CASSTGLAGDRETQYF. CDR3 nucleotide sequence: TGTGCCAGCAGCACCGGACTAGCGGGGGACCGAGAGACCCAGTACTTC.

The chain recombines TRBV6-2 or TRBV6-3 with TRBJ1-2; D is ambiguous. The CDR3 length is 12 residues. Germline V CDR1 and CDR2: MNHEY, SVGEGT. V lost 8 bases and J lost 2, with 9 bases in between. CDR3 DNA sequence: TGTGCCAGCGGACCCTTAAACTATGGCTACACCTTC. Translating it yields CASGPLNYGYTF.

This clonotype occurred a few times. The gene calls are TRBV20-1 and TRBJ2-7; D not certain. Trimming stripped 6 bases from V and 6 bases from J, with 12 bases between. Germline CDR1 is DFQATT and CDR2 is SNEGSKA (reference sequence). The CDR3 is 11 amino acids. The CDR3 reads CSARQASEQYF. The DNA for the CDR3 is TGCAGTGCGAGACAAGCAAGCGAGCAGTACTTC.

The CDR3 DNA sequence: TGTGCCAGCAGCCAAACCCCACAGGGTAATGAAAAACTGTTTTTT. It encodes CASSQTPQGNEKLFF. This rearrangement joins TRBV11-2 to TRBJ1-4, with TRBD1 as a possible D gene (6 bases). The CDR3 covers 15 residues. Germline values: CDR1 SGHAT, CDR2 FQNNGV. With 5 bases removed from V and 4 bases from J, the gap between germline ends came to 14 bases. The variable domain in full, with the rest retrieved from reference TRBV11-2 and TRBJ1-4, is EAGVAQSPRYKIIEKRQSVAFWCNPISGHATLYWYQQILGQGPKLLIQFQNNGVVDDSQLPKDRFSAERLKGVDSTLKIQPAKLEDSAVYLCASSQTPQGNEKLFFGSGTQLSVL.

This clonotype has a count of ten or more. This sequence joins TRBV30 and TRBJ2-7; D gene uncertain. The length of the CDR3 is 12 residues. The germline CDR1 and CDR2 sequences are GTSNPN and SVGIG (reference sequence). The germline V and J ends were trimmed by 1 base and 3 bases, with 7 bases remaining between them. CDR3 protein: CAWSEGIYEQYF. The CDR3 DNA reads as TGTGCCTGGAGTGAAGGAATCTACGAGCAGTACTTC.